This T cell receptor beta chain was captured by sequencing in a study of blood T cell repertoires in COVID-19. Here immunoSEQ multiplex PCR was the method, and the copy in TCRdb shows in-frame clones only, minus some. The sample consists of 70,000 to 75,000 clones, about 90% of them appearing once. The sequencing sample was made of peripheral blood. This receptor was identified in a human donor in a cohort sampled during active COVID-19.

DNA for the CDR3: TGTGCCACCAGCAGCGACTATCAGCCCCAGCATTTT. Amino acids: CATSSDYQPQHF. The chain has TRBV15 and TRBJ1-5; unclear D gene. CDR1 and CDR2 from the germline V gene are LNHNV and YYDKDF (reference sequence). This CDR3 has 12 residues. The V end was cut by 3 bases, the J end by 5 bases, with 5 bases between. The full variable domain, with the rest looked up from reference TRBV15 and TRBJ1-5, is DAMVIQNPRYQVTQFGKPVTLSCSQTLNHNVMYWYQQKSSQAPKLLFHYYDKDFNNEADTPDNFQSRRPNTSFCFLDIRSPGLGDTAMYLCATSSDYQPQHFGDGTRLSIL.